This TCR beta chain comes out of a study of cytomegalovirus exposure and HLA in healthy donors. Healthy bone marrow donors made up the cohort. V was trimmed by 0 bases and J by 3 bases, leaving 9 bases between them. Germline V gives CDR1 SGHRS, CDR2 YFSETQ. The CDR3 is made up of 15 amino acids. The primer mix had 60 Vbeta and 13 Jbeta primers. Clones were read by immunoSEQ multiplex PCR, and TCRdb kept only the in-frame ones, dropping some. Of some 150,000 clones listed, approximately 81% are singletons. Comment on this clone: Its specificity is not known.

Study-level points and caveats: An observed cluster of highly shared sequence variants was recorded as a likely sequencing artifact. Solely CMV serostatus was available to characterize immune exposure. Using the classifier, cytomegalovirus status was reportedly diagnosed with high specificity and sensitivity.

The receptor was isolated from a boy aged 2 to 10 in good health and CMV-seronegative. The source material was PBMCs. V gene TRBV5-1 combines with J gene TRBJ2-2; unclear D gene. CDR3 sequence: CASSLVLSYTGELFF. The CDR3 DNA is TGCGCCAGCAGCTTGGTTCTTAGCTACACCGGGGAGCTGTTTTTT. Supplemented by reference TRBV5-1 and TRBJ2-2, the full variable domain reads KAGVTQTPRYLIKTRGQQVTLSCSPISGHRSVSWYQQTPGQGLQFLFEYFSETQRNKGNFPGRFSGRQFSNSRSEMNVSTLELGDSALYLCASSLVLSYTGELFFGEGSRLTVL.